The 29 T cell receptor beta chains given below trace back to one sample, sequenced in a study of blood T cell repertoires in COVID-19. TCRdb keeps only in-frame clones here, not all; method: immunoSEQ multiplex PCR. The sample includes under 200,000 clones, less than 90% of them seen just once. The specimen sequenced was peripheral blood. The receptors originated from a woman aged 70-85 years with COVID-19, enrolled during active disease.

The chain uses TRBV30 and TRBJ1-6; 9 bases are a match to TRBD1. The germline gives CDR1 GTSNPN, CDR2 SVGIG (reference sequence). The trim removed 1 base at V and 8 bases at J, leaving 3 bases unmatched. The CDR3 contains 14 residues. DNA for the CDR3: TGTGCCTGGAGTGAGGGACAGGGACATTCACCCCTCCACTTT. Translating it yields CAWSEGQGHSPLHF.

V gene TRBV7-6 combines with J gene TRBJ2-5, with D unclear. CDR1 and CDR2 from the germline V gene are SGHVS and FNYEAQ. The CDR3 runs to 13 residues. V was clipped by 6 bases and J by 3 bases, with 11 bases between them. CDR3 loop: CASSQTRKETQYF. DNA of the CDR3: TGTGCCAGCAGTCAGACAAGGAAAGAGACCCAGTACTTC.

The chain carries TRBV6-5 and TRBJ2-5; TRBD1 aligns across 9 bases. The CDR3 is 14 residues long. Germline CDR1 reads MNHEY; CDR2 reads SVGAGI. The junction had 6 bases not matched to a gene; V was cut back by 6 bases and J by 4 bases. The CDR3 loop is CASRLRDRVETQYF. The DNA for the CDR3 is TGTGCCAGCAGACTCCGGGACAGGGTAGAGACCCAGTACTTC.

The V gene is TRBV7-2, the J gene TRBJ1-1, with D uncertain. This CDR3 spans 14 amino acids. The V gene's germline CDR1 is SGHTA and CDR2 FQGNSA. V dropped 4 bases and J dropped 1 base, with 10 bases sitting between them. In nucleotides, the CDR3 is TGTGCCAGCAGCTACTCCCCAGGGAACACTGAAGCTTTCTTT. It is translated as CASSYSPGNTEAFF.

This clone appeared a few times. The V and J genes are TRBV2 and TRBJ2-5; D remains ambiguous. This CDR3 is 12 amino acids long. In germline, CDR1 is SNHLY, CDR2 FYNNEI. V lost 1 base and J 10 bases, leaving 10 bases between the germline ends. DNA of the CDR3: TGTGCCAGCAGTGAAGTAGCCCCCAGCCAGTACTTC. Its translation: CASSEVAPSQYF.

The chain uses TRBV18 and TRBJ2-1, with 14 bases fitting TRBD2. V shed 3 bases, J shed 4 bases, and the junction held 5 bases outside the gene matches. CDR3 length: 17 amino acids. In germline, CDR1 is KGHSH, CDR2 LQKENI. CDR3 sequence: CASSPGTSGGRYNEQFF. The CDR3 nucleotides are TGTGCCAGCTCACCCGGGACTAGCGGGGGACGATACAATGAGCAGTTCTTC.

J is TRBJ2-7 and V is TRBV5-1, with 9 bases that match TRBD1. This CDR3 comprises 15 residues. Germline CDR1 is SGHRS and CDR2 is YFSETQ. The J segment lost 2 bases and the V segment lost 3 bases, leaving 6 bases of the junction unmatched. The CDR3 nucleotides read TGCGCCAGCAGCTCGACCGGGACAGGGACCTACGAGCAGTACTTC. Protein: CASSSTGTGTYEQYF. The whole variable domain, remainder taken from reference TRBV5-1 and TRBJ2-7, is KAGVTQTPRYLIKTRGQQVTLSCSPISGHRSVSWYQQTPGQGLQFLFEYFSETQRNKGNFPGRFSGRQFSNSRSEMNVSTLELGDSALYLCASSSTGTGTYEQYFGPGTRLTVT.

V usage is TRBV30 and J usage is TRBJ1-6; 8 nucleotides line up with TRBD1. Germline CDR1 and CDR2: GTSNPN and SVGIG (reference sequence). Trimming cost V 5 bases and J 10 bases; bases outside gene matches: 7. The CDR3 runs 13 residues. CDR3 residues: CAWVDREESPLHF. CDR3 DNA sequence: TGTGCCTGGGTGGACAGGGAAGAGTCACCCCTCCACTTT.

V gene TRBV5-1 combines with J gene TRBJ2-5, with 7 positions matching TRBD1. V trimming: 4 bases; J trimming: 4 bases; junction bases outside the gene matches: 13. The CDR3 covers 16 residues. Germline loops: CDR1 SGHRS, CDR2 YFSETQ. CDR3 loop: CASSPNLQGSGETQYF. Written as DNA, the CDR3 is TGCGCCAGCAGCCCGAACCTACAGGGGAGTGGAGAGACCCAGTACTTC.

The gene calls are TRBV7-3 and TRBJ1-1; D is ambiguous. The CDR3 has 12 residues. V was trimmed by 4 bases and J by 1 base, leaving 4 bases between them. Germline CDR1 and CDR2: SGHTA and FQGTGA. The CDR3 sequence is CASSSRNTEAFF. Written as DNA, the CDR3 is TGTGCCAGCAGCTCCCGGAACACTGAAGCTTTCTTT.

The rearrangement uses TRBV13 and TRBJ1-2, with D perhaps matching TRBD1 (5 bases). Germline CDR1 reads PRHDT; CDR2 reads FYEKMQ (reference sequence). V lost 5 bases to trimming and J lost 8 bases, with 24 bases between them. This CDR3 is 16 amino acids long. CDR3 nucleotide sequence: TGTGCCAGCAGCCCCCCGACAGAATGGACGACGGGCGGCTACACCTTC. This gives the protein CASSPPTEWTTGGYTF.

The J gene is TRBJ2-7, the V gene TRBV7-2; possibly TRBD2 for D (5 bases). Germline CDR1 and CDR2: SGHTA and FQGNSA. This CDR3 has 15 amino acids. Trimming took off 6 bases at V and 0 bases at J, with 15 bases between the two ends. The CDR3 DNA follows: TGTGCCAGCAGTCCCATACTAGGCCGCTCCTACGAGCAGTACTTC. Protein: CASSPILGRSYEQYF.

The chain is built from TRBV2 and TRBJ1-1; D might be TRBD1 (5 bases). Germline CDR1 and CDR2: SNHLY and FYNNEI. The CDR3 runs to 13 residues. CDR3: CDSTWGGRTEAFF. The CDR3 DNA is TGTGACTCGACGTGGGGGGGGAGGACTGAAGCTTTCTTT.

The chain uses TRBV3-1 (or the pseudogene TRBV3-2) and TRBJ1-1; 7 positions agree with TRBD1. The CDR3 has 12 residues. Germline V gene sequence: CDR1 LGHDT, CDR2 YNNKEL (reference sequence). The trim removed 1 base at V and 11 bases at J, leaving 4 bases unmatched. CDR3: CASSQGGTAAFF. The DNA of the CDR3 is TGTGCCAGCAGCCAAGGAGGGACAGCCGCTTTCTTT.

The chain joins TRBV3-1 (or the pseudogene TRBV3-2) to TRBJ1-1, with D perhaps TRBD1 (5 bases). The CDR3 runs to 11 residues. Germline V CDR1 and CDR2: LGHDT, YNNKEL (reference sequence). The V and J ends lost 4 bases and 8 bases respectively, with 8 bases between them. Here the CDR3 DNA reads TGTGCCAGCAGCCTCCGACAGGAAGCTTTCTTT. It specifies CASSLRQEAFF.

This clone was observed a few times. This chain joins TRBV30 and TRBJ2-7; 13 bases match TRBD2. There are 14 residues in the CDR3. In germline, CDR1 is GTSNPN, CDR2 SVGIG (reference sequence). Germline trimming cut 4 bases from V and 5 bases from J; bases unmatched to any gene: 5. CDR3 sequence (DNA): TGTGCCTGGATGAGGACTAGCGGGAGAGACGAGCAGTACTTC. Translation gives CAWMRTSGRDEQYF.

The chain carries TRBV3-1 (or the pseudogene TRBV3-2) and TRBJ2-3; tentatively, D is TRBD1 (6 bases). There are 15 residues in the CDR3. CDR1 and CDR2 from the germline V gene are LGHDT and YNNKEL (reference sequence). V lost 1 base and J lost 2, with 10 bases in between. The CDR3 DNA is TGTGCCAGCAGCCAAGGACAGGCCTCCACAGATACGCAGTATTTT. It yields the protein CASSQGQASTDTQYF.

The sample holds one count of this clone. The chain uses TRBV9 and TRBJ2-5, with 8 bases that match TRBD2. The CDR3 contains 15 residues. CDR1 and CDR2 (germline): SGDLS, YYNGEE. With 0 bases clipped from V and 3 bases from J, the junction kept 4 bases outside the gene matches. The CDR3 bases are TGTGCCAGCAGCGTAGGCAGCGGGAGCAAAGAGACCCAGTACTTC. It specifies CASSVGSGSKETQYF.

This chain joins TRBV7-2 and TRBJ1-2; a weak D match, TRBD1 (6 bases). This CDR3 region has 16 residues. Deletions cut 0 bases from V and 0 bases from J, with 11 bases between. The germline CDR1 and CDR2 sequences are SGHTA and FQGNSA. Here the CDR3 DNA reads TGTGCCAGCAGCTTAGCAGGACAGCGTTCTAACTATGGCTACACCTTC. It translates to CASSLAGQRSNYGYTF.

There are a few counts of this clone. The chain is built from TRBV4-2 and TRBJ1-2; TRBD1 aligns across 7 bases. The CDR3 totals 16 residues. CDR1 is LGHNA and CDR2 is YNFKEQ in the germline V gene. V shed 0 bases, J shed 1 base, and the junction held 5 bases outside the gene matches. CDR3 coding DNA: TGTGCCAGCAGCCAAGATCTCGCAGGGGGTAACTATGGCTACACCTTC. This encodes CASSQDLAGGNYGYTF.

In its sample, this clone was seen once. V usage is TRBV19 and J usage is TRBJ1-5; 11 bases are a match to TRBD1. The V gene's germline CDR1 is LNHDA and CDR2 SQIVND (reference sequence). This CDR3 has 15 amino acids. The V and J ends lost 7 bases and 7 bases, in that order; junction bases with no gene match: 9. The CDR3 sequence is CASTAGTGGVQPQHF. Written as DNA, the CDR3 is TGTGCCAGTACAGCGGGGACAGGGGGTGTGCAGCCCCAGCATTTT.

The chain employs TRBV11-2 and TRBJ1-1; 8 nucleotides align to TRBD1. CDR3 length: 13 amino acids. The V segment lost 3 bases and the J segment 4 bases; nucleotides outside the gene matches: 1. CDR1 is SGHAT, CDR2 FQNNGV, per germline. The CDR3 spells CASSFDRGTEAFF. In nucleotides, the CDR3 is TGTGCCAGCAGCTTCGACAGGGGCACTGAAGCTTTCTTT.

The chain combines TRBV5-5 with TRBJ1-5, with D perhaps TRBD1 (6 bases). V was pared by 2 bases and J by 3 bases, with 9 bases between. Per the germline V gene, CDR1 is SGHKS and CDR2 is YYEKEE (reference sequence). CDR3 length: 14 residues. The CDR3 sequence is CASSFGGANQPQHF. Written as DNA, the CDR3 is TGTGCCAGCAGCTTCGGGGGGGCCAATCAGCCCCAGCATTTT.

V gene TRBV4-1 combines with J gene TRBJ1-4; D not certain. Per germline, CDR1 MGHRA and CDR2 YSYEKL. This CDR3 region has 14 residues. The V gene lost 5 bases and the J gene lost 8 bases, with 15 bases spanning the gap. CDR3 amino acids: CASSFVPAREKLFF. The DNA of the CDR3 is TGCGCCAGCAGCTTCGTTCCGGCCAGGGAAAAACTGTTTTTT.

Points on this clone: The sample holds other DNA sequences that translate to the same CDR3. This chain connects TRBV5-1 to TRBJ1-1; maybe TRBD1 (5 bases). The CDR3 totals 14 residues. The V gene lost 2 bases and the J gene lost 1 base, with 9 bases spanning the gap. CDR1 SGHRS and CDR2 YFSETQ come from the germline V gene. CDR3 sequence reads: CASSFGGTNTEAFF. CDR3 nucleotide sequence: TGCGCCAGCAGCTTCGGGGGGACGAACACTGAAGCTTTCTTT.

The rearrangement links TRBV19 to TRBJ2-5, with 7 positions matching TRBD2. CDR1 and CDR2 from the germline V gene are LNHDA and SQIVND (reference sequence). After removal of 6 bases from V and 3 bases from J, the junction contained 13 bases not matched to a gene. This CDR3 comprises 16 residues. The CDR3: CASSPNIGLAEETQYF. CDR3 DNA: TGTGCCAGTAGCCCGAACATCGGGCTAGCGGAAGAGACCCAGTACTTC.

The J gene is TRBJ2-2, the V gene TRBV5-6; no reliable D call. This CDR3 is built from 13 residues. V lost 1 base to trimming and J lost 6 bases, with 7 bases between them. Germline-derived CDR1 and CDR2 are SGHDT and YYEEEE. DNA of the CDR3: TGTGCCAGCAGCTTGCCCGTTTCCGGGGAGCTGTTTTTT. It translates to CASSLPVSGELFF.

The chain recombines TRBV5-4 with TRBJ2-1; a weak D match, TRBD2 (6 bases). This CDR3 region has 13 residues. Germline V gene lookup returns CDR1 SGHNT and CDR2 YYREEE (reference sequence). The V gene lost 4 bases and the J gene lost 9 bases, with 14 bases spanning the gap. CDR3 bases: TGTGCCAGCAGCCCAACTAGCCCTGGTGAGCAGTTCTTC. This encodes CASSPTSPGEQFF.

This chain connects TRBV7-3 to TRBJ1-2; 11 bases line up with TRBD1. Per germline, CDR1 SGHTA and CDR2 FQGTGA. CDR3 length: 15 residues. V lost 7 bases, J lost 7 bases, and 11 bases stayed unmatched. The chain's CDR3 is CASTESGQGAIGYTF. CDR3 coding DNA: TGTGCCAGCACCGAATCCGGACAGGGGGCGATTGGCTACACCTTC.